This is a list of T cell receptor beta chains from one sample in a study of blood T cells in healthy people across ages. A single record per CDR3 protein comes from TCRdb applying MiXCR to the 5' RACE reads. This sample has fewer than 900,000 distinct CDR3 sequences, with more than 40% found just once. Sequenced: blood. The source is a woman aged 55-69 years in good health. Each CDR3 is given with its conserved first and last residue. Only some rows state a clone size, as once, few, many or a class for expanded clones.

V gene: TRBV12-3/TRBV12-4
J gene: TRBJ1-6
clone size: many
CDR3 protein: CASSSRDNSPLHF

V gene: TRBV30
J gene: TRBJ2-1
clone size: .
CDR3 protein: CAWSQAGGIGEQFF

V gene: TRBV3-1
J gene: TRBJ2-3
clone size: .
CDR3 protein: CASSQSSGRPDTQYF

V gene: TRBV12-3/TRBV12-4
J gene: TRBJ1-1
clone size: once
CDR3 protein: CASSPQQNTEAFF

V gene: TRBV6-2/TRBV6-3
J gene: TRBJ1-2
clone size: .
CDR3 protein: CTSTLLESGLLYGYTF

V gene: TRBV27
J gene: TRBJ2-1
clone size: .
CDR3 protein: CASSTSGSGTMKFF

V gene: TRBV5-1
J gene: TRBJ2-1
clone size: many
CDR3 protein: CASSLVRTSDNEQFF

V gene: TRBV30
J gene: TRBJ1-4
clone size: .
CDR3 protein: CAWRRDRGSNEKLFF

V gene: TRBV4-3
J gene: TRBJ2-6
clone size: .
CDR3 protein: CASSQGHSGANVLTF

V gene: TRBV7-8
J gene: TRBJ2-2
clone size: .
CDR3 protein: CASSLVAGGPFVNTGELFF

V gene: TRBV5-1
J gene: TRBJ2-3
clone size: few
CDR3 protein: CASSRGLAGGPRTDTQYF

V gene: TRBV10-3
J gene: TRBJ2-7
clone size: once
CDR3 protein: CAGTSGSVEEQYF

V gene: TRBV24-1
J gene: TRBJ2-5
clone size: few
CDR3 protein: CATSDGEEQYF

V gene: TRBV28
J gene: TRBJ2-7
clone size: .
CDR3 protein: CASVAGTVHEQYF

V gene: TRBV29-1
J gene: TRBJ1-1
clone size: .
CDR3 protein: CSVEVVRGGAFF

V gene: TRBV5-1
J gene: TRBJ1-3
clone size: .
CDR3 protein: CASSGTGDSGNTIYF

V gene: TRBV20-1
J gene: TRBJ2-7
clone size: few
CDR3 protein: CSVRGSLGAGDEQYF

V gene: TRBV20-1
J gene: TRBJ2-3
clone size: many
CDR3 protein: CSVSTDTQYF

V gene: TRBV20-1
J gene: TRBJ1-2
clone size: .
CDR3 protein: CSAKEGINYGYTF

V gene: TRBV7-9
J gene: TRBJ2-1
clone size: .
CDR3 protein: CANTTSGAYNEQFF

V gene: TRBV6-4
J gene: TRBJ2-2
clone size: once
CDR3 protein: CASSDTDTGELFF

V gene: TRBV7-6
J gene: TRBJ2-5
clone size: few
CDR3 protein: CASSLSLGGGETQYF

V gene: TRBV20-1
J gene: TRBJ1-1
clone size: .
CDR3 protein: CSARTLRTEAFF

V gene: TRBV3-1
J gene: TRBJ2-1
clone size: .
CDR3 protein: CASSRTSGGATVNEQFF

V gene: TRBV20-1
J gene: TRBJ2-1
clone size: .
CDR3 protein: CSARDLSYGGLYNEQFF

V gene: TRBV7-9
J gene: TRBJ2-1
clone size: few
CDR3 protein: CASSLAVKFF

V gene: TRBV25-1
J gene: TRBJ2-4
clone size: .
CDR3 protein: CASSVGSSVGNIQYF

V gene: TRBV6-1
J gene: TRBJ2-1
clone size: .
CDR3 protein: CASSPQSLYNEQFF

V gene: TRBV2
J gene: TRBJ1-2
clone size: .
CDR3 protein: CASSEEGRGQGASGYTF

V gene: TRBV27
J gene: TRBJ2-7
clone size: .
CDR3 protein: CASSSPGQGSAYEQYF

V gene: TRBV30
J gene: TRBJ2-5
clone size: .
CDR3 protein: CAWTLGVAGGQETQYF

V gene: TRBV29-1
J gene: TRBJ2-3
clone size: few
CDR3 protein: CSVVEGPDTQYF

V gene: TRBV7-3
J gene: TRBJ2-5
clone size: many
CDR3 protein: CASSLSGTSGETQYF

V gene: TRBV3-1
J gene: TRBJ2-2
clone size: .
CDR3 protein: CASAGRGRELFF

V gene: TRBV20-1
J gene: TRBJ2-3
clone size: .
CDR3 protein: CSPPPLAGATLMYF

V gene: TRBV4-3
J gene: TRBJ2-7
clone size: many
CDR3 protein: CASSQERGPYEQYF

V gene: TRBV7-2
J gene: TRBJ2-5
clone size: many
CDR3 protein: CASRPPGPEGWKTQYF

V gene: TRBV12-3/TRBV12-4
J gene: TRBJ2-7
clone size: many
CDR3 protein: CASRPTGAYEQYF

V gene: TRBV7-3
J gene: TRBJ1-5
clone size: .
CDR3 protein: CASSLARVPFSNQPQHF

V gene: TRBV4-3
J gene: TRBJ2-2
clone size: few
CDR3 protein: CASSPEGGSNTGELFF

V gene: TRBV28
J gene: TRBJ1-2
clone size: few
CDR3 protein: CASRGSGTGVMDSYGYTF

V gene: TRBV30
J gene: TRBJ1-4
clone size: .
CDR3 protein: CAWTKGQKVEKLFF

V gene: TRBV5-1
J gene: TRBJ2-7
clone size: many
CDR3 protein: CASSKGTGDAYEQYF

V gene: TRBV12-3/TRBV12-4
J gene: TRBJ2-4
clone size: few
CDR3 protein: CASSPPTGLVKNIQYF

V gene: TRBV6-1
J gene: TRBJ2-7
clone size: .
CDR3 protein: CASSEGPAPYEQYF

V gene: TRBV18
J gene: TRBJ1-2
clone size: .
CDR3 protein: CASSRGTGFANYGYTF

V gene: TRBV6-6
J gene: TRBJ2-7
clone size: few
CDR3 protein: CASSYRRSASSYEQYF

V gene: TRBV28
J gene: TRBJ2-3
clone size: few
CDR3 protein: CASSPAGSSTDTQYF

V gene: TRBV29-1
J gene: TRBJ2-7
clone size: many
CDR3 protein: CSVATGQGSYEQYF

V gene: TRBV4-3
J gene: TRBJ2-5
clone size: .
CDR3 protein: CASSQLGTGKEGQYF

V gene: TRBV7-9
J gene: TRBJ2-7
clone size: .
CDR3 protein: CASSPGVSTYEQYF

V gene: TRBV4-3
J gene: TRBJ2-1
clone size: few
CDR3 protein: CASSQESGSRYNEQFF

V gene: TRBV20-1
J gene: TRBJ2-1
clone size: few
CDR3 protein: CSARGRGRGNEQFF

V gene: TRBV7-2
J gene: TRBJ2-1
clone size: .
CDR3 protein: CASSLEVVREQFF

V gene: TRBV12-3/TRBV12-4
J gene: TRBJ2-6
clone size: few
CDR3 protein: CASSPLGVHEANVLTF

V gene: TRBV11-1
J gene: TRBJ2-4
clone size: few
CDR3 protein: CASSPTSGGTVAKNIQYF